This T cell receptor (beta chain) was sequenced during a study of T cell changes during pregnancy in multiple sclerosis. Only in-frame clones appear in the TCRdb table, and some are missing; sequencing was by immunoSEQ multiplex PCR. The sample records around 64,000 clones, over 90% being singletons. Trimming took off 4 bases at V and 1 base at J, with 8 bases between the two ends. Germline CDR1 MGHRA, CDR2 YSYEKL. The CDR3 totals 13 residues. This sample comprised CD8+ T cells from peripheral blood mononuclear cells, obtained in the third trimester of pregnancy. The rearrangement links TRBV4-1 to TRBJ2-7; tentatively, D is TRBD1 (6 bases). The receptor's source is a female donor with multiple sclerosis, enrolled in a pregnancy study. The CDR3 DNA reads as TGCGCCAGCAGCCTAGACAGGTCCTACGAGCAGTACTTC. Residues: CASSLDRSYEQYF.